This T cell receptor (beta chain) was captured in a study of T cell responses to AZD1222 COVID-19 vaccine. This table comes from immunoSEQ multiplex PCR, and its TCRdb copy is limited to in-frame clones, with some not included. The data show roughly 180,000 clones, about 90% seen once. Per the germline V gene, CDR1 is SGHRS and CDR2 is YFSETQ. V was clipped by 4 bases and J by 3 bases; unmatched bases: 5. The CDR3 runs 15 residues. About this clone itself: Its antigen is currently unknown.

Study-level results: It was only 6 or 7 AZD1222 recipients who were seropositive at baseline. There were mostly white British donors and more females than males, and clonal diversity was possibly underestimated.

Sequencing was performed on peripheral blood, taken on day 0 of MenACWY control vaccination. This sequence was found in an adult in good health. V usage is TRBV5-1 and J usage is TRBJ1-3; 9 positions agree with TRBD1. CDR3 sequence reads: CASSPQGADGNTIYF. CDR3 coding DNA: TGCGCCAGCAGCCCACAGGGGGCAGATGGAAACACCATATATTTT.